These 29 T cell receptor beta chains share one sample of origin, sequenced in a study of T cell repertoires in cytomegalovirus infection. These receptors are not linked to any known antigen. TCRdb reprocessed the reads via MiXCR and lists one record per CDR3 protein. The sample lists tens of thousands of distinct CDR3 sequences, about 27% seen once, with roughly 65% in the top ten. The sample in question was CD8+ T cells from cultured PBMCs, obtained from culture after CMV antigen stimulation. These receptors all come from a human donor in good health (CMV status not recorded). Some clones in this sample may be carry-over from other donors' samples.

The chain employs TRBV7-2 and TRBJ2-3; D is undetermined. The CDR3 consists of 15 residues. V lost 0 bases, J lost 2 bases, and 9 bases lay in between. The germline V gene encodes CDR1 SGHTA and CDR2 FQGNSA. CDR3 DNA sequence: TGTGCCAGCAGCTTAGCTTCGGGCTCCACAGATACGCAGTATTTT. Translation: CASSLASGSTDTQYF.

This chain uses TRBV4-3 with TRBJ2-1; 11 nucleotides line up with TRBD1. This CDR3 comprises 17 residues. Germline loops: CDR1 LGHNA, CDR2 YSLEER. Trimming took 0 bases from V and 6 from J; bases not matched to a gene: 7. The CDR3 sequence is CASSQDLDRGLFNEQFF. The DNA for the CDR3 is TGCGCCAGCAGCCAAGATTTGGACAGGGGGCTCTTCAATGAGCAGTTCTTC.

At least ten counts were recorded for this clonotype. This rearrangement joins TRBV20-1 to TRBJ2-5; tentative D call: TRBD2 (5 bases). The V and J ends lost 8 bases and 2 bases respectively, with 21 bases between them. The germline V gene has CDR1 DFQATT and CDR2 SNEGSKA (reference sequence). There are 15 residues in the CDR3. For the CDR3, the DNA is TGCAGTCTAGAAATCCCGCTCTGGACTCAAGAGACCCAGTACTTC. This encodes CSLEIPLWTQETQYF.

The CDR3 DNA sequence: TGCAGCGCCTGGACAGGGTCCGAGCAGTACTTC. It yields the protein CSAWTGSEQYF. The chain carries TRBV29-1 and TRBJ2-7, with 8 nucleotides matching TRBD1. The CDR3 covers 11 residues. The germline V gene has CDR1 SQVTM and CDR2 ANQGSEA. Trimming at V came to 7 bases and at J to 6 bases, leaving 5 bases not matched to a gene.

The rearrangement links TRBV6-1 to TRBJ2-7; no clear D. The V gene's germline CDR1 is MNHNS and CDR2 SASEGT. The ends were cut back, 5 bases at V and 3 bases at J, with 11 bases in the middle. The CDR3 totals 13 residues. CDR3 bases: TGTGCCAGCAGTTGGGCTGGGAACTACGAGCAGTACTTC. This encodes CASSWAGNYEQYF.

The sample holds many counts of this clonotype. The CDR3, as DNA: TGTGCCAGCAGCTTAGGTACTAGCGGGAGTCCTTACAATGAGCAGTTCTTC. The encoded protein is CASSLGTSGSPYNEQFF. This chain uses TRBV7-8 with TRBJ2-1; TRBD2 matches 11 bases. CDR3 length: 17 amino acids. Germline-derived CDR1 and CDR2 are SGHVS and FQNEAQ. V was pared by 1 base and J by 4 bases, with 6 bases of the junction left unmatched.

There are many counts of this clonotype. This rearrangement joins TRBV6-5 to TRBJ2-3; D assignment may be TRBD1 or TRBD2 (6 bases each). Trimming left V 2 bases short and J 1 base short, with 7 bases between. Germline CDR1 is MNHEY and CDR2 is SVGAGI. The CDR3 spans 14 residues. The CDR3 DNA reads TGTGCCAGCAGTTACAGGGGGGGCACAGATACGCAGTATTTT. Its protein product is CASSYRGGTDTQYF.

V gene TRBV11-3 combines with J gene TRBJ1-1, with 9 bases fitting TRBD1. In germline, CDR1 is SGHNT, CDR2 YENEEA. V trimming: 4 bases; J trimming: 4 bases; junction bases outside the gene matches: 13. The CDR3 sequence is 17 residues long. The CDR3 DNA is TGTGCCAGCAGCTCCCCTCCGGGACAGGGAACCACCACTGAAGCTTTCTTT. This sequence encodes CASSSPPGQGTTTEAFF.

The table lists this clonotype with many counts. The rearrangement links TRBV6-1 to TRBJ1-6; D not certain. The CDR3 sequence is 15 residues long. Trimming shortened V by 6 bases and J by 10 bases, and 19 bases separated the two germline ends. The germline V gene encodes CDR1 MNHNS and CDR2 SASEGT. The CDR3 region is CASSSNGLSGSPLHF. The CDR3 nucleotides read TGTGCCAGCAGCTCAAACGGACTGTCTGGGTCACCCCTCCACTTT.

V gene TRBV7-3 combines with J gene TRBJ2-1, with D maybe TRBD2 (6 bases). The CDR3 extends over 14 amino acids. Germline V gene sequence: CDR1 SGHTA, CDR2 FQGTGA. The germline V and J ends were trimmed by 4 bases and 6 bases, with 13 bases remaining between them. The CDR3 DNA sequence: TGTGCCAGCAGCTCCCTGGGGGGTGGCAATGAGCAGTTCTTC. Translating it yields CASSSLGGGNEQFF. Complete variable domain (other parts from reference TRBV7-3 and TRBJ2-1): GAGVSQTPSNKVTEKGKYVELRCDPISGHTALYWYRQSLGQGPEFLIYFQGTGAADDSGLPNDRFFAVRPEGSVSTLKIQRTERGDSAVYLCASSSLGGGNEQFFGPGTRLTVL.

This clonotype came up many times. The chain combines TRBV27 with TRBJ2-1, with TRBD2 matching 8 bases. The CDR3 totals 14 residues. The V gene end was trimmed by 9 bases and the J gene end by 1 base; junction bases not matched to a gene: 5. From germline, CDR1 is MNHEY and CDR2 SMNVEV (reference sequence). The CDR3 here is CASYGGASYNEQFF. CDR3 in DNA: TGTGCCAGTTACGGGGGGGCATCCTACAATGAGCAGTTCTTC.

V gene TRBV2 combines with J gene TRBJ1-5; tentatively, D is TRBD1 (6 bases). Trimming removed 5 bases from V and 0 bases from J, with 11 bases in between. CDR3 length: 15 amino acids. The germline V gene encodes CDR1 SNHLY and CDR2 FYNNEI. In DNA form, the CDR3 reads TGTGCCAGCAGTTTACAGGGACCTAGCAATCAGCCCCAGCATTTT. This sequence encodes CASSLQGPSNQPQHF.

In this sample, this clonotype turned up many times. V and J are TRBV28 and TRBJ2-7; no reliable D call. Per germline, CDR1 MDHEN and CDR2 SYDVKM. The CDR3 totals 16 residues. V was clipped by 5 bases and J by 5 bases, with 22 bases between them. CDR3 in amino acids: CASSTTFQFPHDEQYF. For the CDR3, the DNA is TGTGCCAGCAGTACAACTTTTCAGTTCCCTCATGACGAGCAGTACTTC.

This clonotype turned up a few times. The chain has TRBV7-8 and TRBJ2-5; tentative D call: TRBD2 (6 bases). This CDR3 is 14 amino acids long. Germline values: CDR1 SGHVS, CDR2 FQNEAQ. The V end lost 4 bases, the J end lost 0 bases, and 9 bases lay between the germline ends. CDR3 residues: CASSWRDYQETQYF. The CDR3 DNA reads as TGTGCCAGCAGCTGGCGGGACTACCAAGAGACCCAGTACTTC. Full variable domain (outside the CDR3, taken from reference TRBV7-8 and TRBJ2-5): GAGVSQSPRYKVAKRGQDVALRCDPISGHVSLFWYQQALGQGPEFLTYFQNEAQLDKSGLPSDRFFAERPEGSVSTLKIQRTQQEDSAVYLCASSWRDYQETQYFGPGTRLLVL.

This clonotype has only a few counts. The rearrangement uses TRBV12-3 or TRBV12-4 and TRBJ2-7, with a possible D match to TRBD2 (6 bases). This CDR3 comprises 14 residues. With 1 base removed from V and 4 bases from J, the gap between germline ends came to 11 bases. The CDR3 DNA reads as TGTGCCAGCAGTTTAGGACTAGATGGGTACGAGCAGTACTTC. This gives the protein CASSLGLDGYEQYF.

This clonotype was observed many times. The V gene is TRBV7-2, the J gene TRBJ1-4, with unresolved D. Germline V gene sequence: CDR1 SGHTA, CDR2 FQGNSA. Trimming cost V 5 bases and J 4 bases, with 8 bases left between them. The CDR3 consists of 13 residues. CDR3 coding DNA: TGTGCCAGCAGCCCATACAGTAATGAAAAACTGTTTTTT. It translates to CASSPYSNEKLFF.

The chain carries TRBV12-3 or TRBV12-4 and TRBJ2-5, with 12 nucleotides matching TRBD2. Unmatched junction bases numbered 15, after V lost 5 bases and J lost 5 bases. CDR3 length: 18 residues. The CDR3, as DNA: TGTGCCAGCAGTCCAAAGACTAGCGGGAGCATTGGGGGGGAGACCCAGTACTTC. This sequence encodes CASSPKTSGSIGGETQYF.

The V and J genes are TRBV28 and TRBJ2-1, with D maybe TRBD1 (6 bases). The CDR3 is 12 residues long. The V gene lost 3 bases and the J gene lost 9 bases, with 9 bases spanning the gap. Per the germline V gene, CDR1 is MDHEN and CDR2 is SYDVKM. The CDR3 bases are TGTGCCAGCAGTTTGGACAGTATTGAGCAGTTCTTC. Protein product: CASSLDSIEQFF.

This clonotype was observed at least ten times. The CDR3 loop is CASSLDLWTGSQETQYF. The CDR3 region has the DNA TGTGCCAGCAGCTTAGATCTCTGGACAGGCTCCCAGGAGACCCAGTACTTC. This chain uses TRBV11-2 with TRBJ2-5, with 7 bases matching TRBD1. Germline loops: CDR1 SGHAT, CDR2 FQNNGV. V lost 0 bases and J lost 5; bases outside the gene matches: 12. The CDR3 is 17 residues long.

This clonotype occurred many times. This rearrangement joins TRBV7-2 to TRBJ1-5, with 7 bases matching TRBD1. V shed 5 bases and J 4 bases; nucleotides not matched to a gene: 8. The germline CDR1 and CDR2 sequences are SGHTA and FQGNSA. The CDR3 has 15 residues. The chain's CDR3 is CASSRIQGSNQPQHF. The CDR3 DNA is TGTGCCAGCAGCCGCATACAGGGGTCAAATCAGCCCCAGCATTTT.

This clonotype was detected a few times. The chain couples TRBV12-3 or TRBV12-4 to TRBJ2-6; 7 bases are a match to TRBD1. This CDR3 has 18 amino acids. The trim removed 6 bases at V and 0 bases at J, leaving 11 bases unmatched. DNA of the CDR3: TGTGCCAGCAGATCGACAGGGCACCCAGGCTCTGGGGCCAACGTCCTGACTTTC. As protein: CASRSTGHPGSGANVLTF.

This clonotype was detected only a few times. V is TRBV12-3 or TRBV12-4 and J is TRBJ1-2; TRBD1 matches at 9 bases. The junction had 6 bases not matched to a gene; V was cut back by 4 bases and J by 3 bases. The CDR3 consists of 15 residues. The CDR3 DNA reads TGTGCCAGCAGTTCCACACAGGGGGCCCACTATGGCTACACCTTC. Protein sequence: CASSSTQGAHYGYTF.

The genes are TRBV6-1 and TRBJ2-3; 10 bases are a match to TRBD2. Per the germline V gene, CDR1 is MNHNS and CDR2 is SASEGT. V gave up 8 bases and J gave up 4 bases; unmatched junction bases: 9. The CDR3 consists of 15 residues. The CDR3 coding sequence is TGTGCCAGCGCCGGGGAAGCGGGGGGGTCAGATACGCAGTATTTT. Translation gives CASAGEAGGSDTQYF.

This clonotype showed up just a few times. The chain combines TRBV20-1 with TRBJ1-1; perhaps TRBD1 as D (5 bases). Per germline, CDR1 DFQATT and CDR2 SNEGSKA (reference sequence). The CDR3 extends over 14 amino acids. V lost 5 bases and J lost 1, with 14 bases in between. This CDR3 reads CSAGTRSTNTEAFF. As DNA, the CDR3 is TGCAGTGCTGGGACTAGGTCTACGAACACTGAAGCTTTCTTT.

With regard to this clonotype: A junction boundary mismatches the germline segment, possibly from a read error. V usage is TRBV7-9 and J usage is TRBJ1-1, with TRBD1 identical over 9 bases. The V gene's germline CDR1 is SEHNR and CDR2 FQNEAQ (reference sequence). This CDR3 is 16 amino acids long. CDR3 amino acids: CASSLHDLQGARTEAF. The CDR3 DNA reads as TGTGCCAGCAGCCTACACGACCTACAGGGGGCGCGCACTGAAGCTTTC.

This clonotype has just a few counts. The chain couples TRBV6-6 to TRBJ2-4; no definite D call. V gave up 2 bases and J gave up 0 bases, with 11 bases separating them. Germline V gene data show CDR1 as MNHNY and CDR2 as SVGAGI (reference sequence). There are 16 residues in the CDR3. This chain's CDR3 is CASSYKGRGAKNIQYF. CDR3 nucleotide sequence: TGTGCCAGCAGTTACAAGGGAAGAGGAGCCAAAAACATTCAGTACTTC.

This clonotype has only a few counts. V is TRBV19 and J is TRBJ2-2; 8 positions agree with TRBD2. Trimming cost V 7 bases and J 2 bases; bases outside gene matches: 3. Per germline, CDR1 LNHDA and CDR2 SQIVND (reference sequence). The CDR3 loop spans 14 amino acids. The CDR3, as DNA: TGTGCCAGTAACAGCGGGGGCAACACCGGGGAGCTGTTTTTT. It codes for CASNSGGNTGELFF.

The chain uses TRBV4-1 and TRBJ2-3; D not resolved. This CDR3 comprises 14 residues. V lost 0 bases and J lost 2, with 6 bases in between. The V gene's germline CDR1 is MGHRA and CDR2 YSYEKL. The CDR3 reads CASSQEFFTDTQYF. The CDR3 DNA reads as TGCGCCAGCAGCCAAGAGTTCTTCACAGATACGCAGTATTTT.

The rearrangement uses TRBV19 and TRBJ1-1, with a weak D call TRBD1 (5 bases). The CDR3 totals 13 residues. The V end was cut by 10 bases, the J end by 3 bases, with 15 bases between. Germline-derived CDR1 and CDR2 are LNHDA and SQIVND (reference sequence). The CDR3 loop is CATAEGRDTEAFF. CDR3 nucleotide sequence: TGTGCCACCGCGGAGGGGCGGGACACTGAAGCTTTCTTT.